What follows are 30 T cell receptor beta chains derived from one specimen sequenced in a study of human T cells and chemical hapten exposure. TCRdb reanalysed the RACE reads using MiXCR and keeps one entry per CDR3 protein. The sample shows some 96,000 distinct CDR3 sequences, 27% of them seen only once. The time point is: patch test 3, about 24 weeks after DPC sensitization. Treatment of the sample: therapeutic diphenylcyclopropenone sensitization with weekly scalp DPC. The material sequenced was whole blood, taken in connection with sensitization to the hapten diphenylcyclopropenone (DPC). These receptors were taken from a middle-aged man with alopecia areata. Some clones in this sample may be carry-over from other donors' samples.

The gene calls are TRBV6-5 and TRBJ2-3; 12 bases match TRBD1. Germline V gene sequence: CDR1 MNHEY, CDR2 SVGAGI. The CDR3 has 19 amino acids. Unmatched junction bases numbered 18, after V lost 4 bases and J lost 7 bases. The CDR3 DNA is TGTGCCAGCAGTTCCGGGACAGGGGGCTTTGAGGCTCATTCTTATACGCAGTATTTT. Residues: CASSSGTGGFEAHSYTQYF.

The chain uses TRBV20-1 and TRBJ2-4; D gene uncertain. The germline V and J ends were trimmed by 1 base and 6 bases, with 7 bases remaining between them. Germline V gene data show CDR1 as DFQATT and CDR2 as SNEGSKA (reference sequence). The CDR3 is 12 amino acids. The CDR3 nucleotides are TGCAGTGCTAGAGGGTTACGAAACATTCAGTACTTC. Protein: CSARGLRNIQYF.

The J gene is TRBJ1-5, the V gene TRBV11-2; 7 bases fit TRBD1. J gave up 5 bases and V 8 bases, and 21 bases lay outside the gene matches. The CDR3 covers 18 residues. Germline V CDR1 and CDR2: SGHAT, FQNNGV. CDR3 bases: TGTGCCAGCGTAACCTGGGGACAGATTGGGGAAAGCTATCAGCCCCAGCATTTT. Protein sequence: CASVTWGQIGESYQPQHF.

This clonotype was detected a few times. CDR3 residues: CSVSEGTWTDTQYF. The CDR3, as DNA: TGCAGTGTCAGCGAGGGGACGTGGACAGATACGCAGTATTTT. This sequence joins TRBV20-1 and TRBJ2-3, with D perhaps being TRBD1 or TRBD2 (5 bases each). The V gene's germline CDR1 is DFQATT and CDR2 SNEGSKA (reference sequence). Trimming took off 7 bases at V and 3 bases at J, with 17 bases between the two ends. This CDR3 is built from 14 residues.

This chain uses TRBV5-1 with TRBJ2-5; the match to TRBD1 covers 7 bases. The CDR3 is 13 amino acids. The germline gives CDR1 SGHRS, CDR2 YFSETQ. Losses at the gene ends were 1 base for V and 3 bases for J; bases not matched to a gene: 0. CDR3 sequence: CASSLQGEETQYF. CDR3 sequence (DNA): TGCGCCAGCAGCTTGCAGGGGGAAGAGACCCAGTACTTC.

This sequence joins TRBV20-1 and TRBJ2-5; perhaps TRBD1 as D (6 bases). V was cut by 6 bases and J by 9 bases, with 14 bases left in between. This CDR3 comprises 11 residues. Germline V CDR1 and CDR2: DFQATT, SNEGSKA (reference sequence). The CDR3 reads CSAPNRDPQYF. CDR3 coding DNA: TGCAGTGCGCCCAACAGGGACCCCCAGTACTTC.

The rearrangement uses TRBV28 and TRBJ2-7; D unclear. Germline CDR1 is MDHEN and CDR2 is SYDVKM. The V and J ends lost 5 bases and 2 bases respectively, with 19 bases between them. The CDR3 extends over 16 amino acids. The CDR3 nucleotides are TGTGCCAGCAGTCCCCGGATCGCTCAACGGACCTACGAGCAGTACTTC. This codes for CASSPRIAQRTYEQYF.

This clonotype was picked up a small number of times. The rearrangement links TRBV3-1 to TRBJ2-6; possible D gene TRBD1, 5 bases. Germline CDR1 LGHDT, CDR2 YNNKEL (reference sequence). V dropped 4 bases and J dropped 4 bases, with 14 bases sitting between them. The CDR3 totals 16 residues. The CDR3 spells CASSLVQGAGANVLTF. CDR3 DNA: TGTGCCAGCAGCCTTGTTCAGGGTGCCGGGGCCAACGTCCTGACTTTC. Variable domain in full (rest from reference TRBV3-1 and TRBJ2-6): DTAVSQTPKYLVTQMGNDKSIKCEQNLGHDTMYWYKQDSKKFLKIMFSYNNKELIINETVPNRFSPKSPDKAHLNLHINSLELGDSAVYFCASSLVQGAGANVLTFGAGSRLTVL.

A few counts support this clonotype. The J gene is TRBJ2-5, the V gene TRBV29-1, with D perhaps TRBD1 or TRBD2 (5 bases each). Germline CDR1 is SQVTM and CDR2 is ANQGSEA. V dropped 3 bases and J dropped 4 bases, with 9 bases sitting between them. The CDR3 has 12 residues. The chain's CDR3 is CSVEGTGETQYF. CDR3 coding DNA: TGCAGCGTTGAGGGGACCGGAGAGACCCAGTACTTC.

This clonotype was seen more than once but under ten times. The gene calls are TRBV11-2 and TRBJ1-1, with unresolved D. V was clipped by 3 bases and J by 5 bases, with 13 bases between them. Germline CDR1 and CDR2: SGHAT and FQNNGV. The CDR3 contains 14 residues. CDR3 region: CASSFRPRRTEAFF. The CDR3 DNA follows: TGTGCCAGCAGCTTTAGGCCCCGAAGGACTGAAGCTTTCTTT.

V usage is TRBV6-5 and J usage is TRBJ2-5; D may be TRBD1 (5 bases). The V gene's germline CDR1 is MNHEY and CDR2 SVGAGI. This CDR3 comprises 16 residues. The V and J ends lost 0 bases and 2 bases respectively, with 13 bases between them. CDR3 sequence reads: CASSYSNGAGQETQYF. The CDR3 DNA reads as TGTGCCAGCAGTTACTCGAACGGTGCAGGGCAAGAGACCCAGTACTTC.

The CDR3 sequence: CASSFGQGSEAFF. Here the CDR3 DNA reads TGTGCCAGCAGCTTCGGACAGGGTTCTGAAGCTTTCTTT. The chain carries TRBV11-2 and TRBJ1-1; 8 bases match TRBD1. Germline V gives CDR1 SGHAT, CDR2 FQNNGV. CDR3 length: 13 residues. Losses at the gene ends were 3 bases for V and 6 bases for J; bases not matched to a gene: 3.

The V gene is TRBV18, the J gene TRBJ2-4, with TRBD1 as a possible D gene (5 bases). Trimming removed 0 bases from V and 0 bases from J, with 9 bases in between. There are 16 residues in the CDR3. Germline V gene lookup returns CDR1 KGHSH and CDR2 LQKENI. The CDR3 here is CASSPPGRVAKNIQYF. CDR3 DNA: TGTGCCAGCTCACCACCGGGCAGGGTAGCCAAAAACATTCAGTACTTC. The variable domain in full, completed from reference TRBV18 and TRBJ2-4, reads NAGVMQNPRHLVRRRGQEARLRCSPMKGHSHVYWYRQLPEEGLKFMVYLQKENIIDESGMPKERFSAEFPKEGPSILRIQQVVRGDSAAYFCASSPPGRVAKNIQYFGAGTRLSVL.

The rearrangement joins TRBV28 to TRBJ1-2; D is unresolved. V lost 3 bases to trimming and J lost 0 bases, with 8 bases between them. The CDR3 has 14 amino acids. In germline, CDR1 is MDHEN, CDR2 SYDVKM. CDR3 DNA: TGTGCCAGCAGTTTTTTCATGACTAACTATGGCTACACCTTC. Amino acid sequence: CASSFFMTNYGYTF.

The chain joins TRBV9 to TRBJ2-2, with D unclear. The CDR3 has 13 amino acids. V lost 0 bases and J lost 6, with 6 bases in between. Germline lookup yields CDR1 SGDLS and CDR2 YYNGEE. This CDR3 is CASSVVGPGELFF. DNA for the CDR3: TGTGCCAGCAGCGTAGTCGGTCCCGGGGAGCTGTTTTTT.

In nucleotides, the CDR3 is TGTGCCAGCAGCCAAGATCGAATAGCGGGAGGTTTCACAGATACGCAGTATTTT. Amino acid sequence: CASSQDRIAGGFTDTQYF. This rearrangement joins TRBV3-1 to TRBJ2-3, with TRBD2 identical over 10 bases. V trimming: 0 bases; J trimming: 2 bases; junction bases outside the gene matches: 8. Looked up from germline, CDR1 is LGHDT and CDR2 is YNNKEL (reference sequence). The CDR3 has 18 residues.

The rearrangement links TRBV27 to TRBJ2-3, with TRBD1 as a possible D gene (6 bases). The CDR3 runs 15 residues. V was trimmed by 5 bases and J by 0 bases, leaving 12 bases between them. The germline CDR1 and CDR2 sequences are MNHEY and SMNVEV (reference sequence). Here the CDR3 reads CASSIDGGSTDTQYF. The CDR3, as DNA: TGTGCCAGCAGTATAGATGGGGGCAGCACAGATACGCAGTATTTT.

In this sample, this clonotype turned up a few times. The chain has TRBV28 and TRBJ2-7, with D maybe TRBD1 (5 bases). Germline V gene data show CDR1 as MDHEN and CDR2 as SYDVKM. The V end lost 0 bases, the J end lost 0 bases, and 21 bases lay between the germline ends. The CDR3 length is 19 residues. The chain's CDR3 is CASSLWAPSRVRRSYEQYF. In DNA form, the CDR3 reads TGTGCCAGCAGTTTATGGGCCCCCAGCAGGGTCCGACGCTCCTACGAGCAGTACTTC.

The rearrangement links TRBV7-2 to TRBJ2-7, with 8 nucleotides matching TRBD1. V gave up 6 bases and J gave up 2 bases; unmatched junction bases: 9. CDR3 length equals 15 residues. CDR1 and CDR2 from the germline V gene are SGHTA and FQGNSA. The CDR3 region has the DNA TGTGCCAGCAGGATCGACAGGGGACGCGCCTACGAGCAGTACTTC. This codes for CASRIDRGRAYEQYF. Full variable domain (remainder filled in from reference TRBV7-2 and TRBJ2-7): GAGVSQSPSNKVTEKGKDVELRCDPISGHTALYWYRQSLGQGLEFLIYFQGNSAPDKSGLPSDRFSAERTGGSVSTLTIQRTQQEDSAVYLCASRIDRGRAYEQYFGPGTRLTVT.

This clonotype appeared a few times. The chain carries TRBV24-1 and TRBJ1-1; unclear D gene. The CDR3 sequence is 12 residues long. The germline V gene has CDR1 KGHDR and CDR2 SFDVKD. V gave up 0 bases and J gave up 11 bases, with 9 bases separating them. CDR3 protein: CATSDLSARAFF. In DNA, the CDR3 is TGTGCCACCAGTGATTTGTCAGCCCGGGCTTTCTTT.

This clonotype came up a few times. This chain joins TRBV28 and TRBJ2-3; 7 bases align to TRBD1. This CDR3 region has 15 residues. Germline V gene sequence: CDR1 MDHEN, CDR2 SYDVKM. V lost 5 bases, J lost 1 base, and 6 bases stayed unmatched. This CDR3 is CASSLPGGGTDTQYF. The CDR3 region has the DNA TGTGCCAGCAGTCTACCAGGGGGTGGCACAGATACGCAGTATTTT.

This clonotype has more than one count but fewer than ten. V gene TRBV28 combines with J gene TRBJ1-2, with a weak D call TRBD1 (5 bases). The CDR3 is 11 amino acids. CDR1 and CDR2 (germline): MDHEN, SYDVKM. Trimming removed 8 bases at V and 4 bases at J, with 8 bases between. The CDR3 is CASRQIYGYTF. CDR3 bases: TGTGCCAGCCGACAGATCTATGGCTACACCTTC.

This clonotype was counted only a few times. The chain links TRBV10-1 to TRBJ2-7, with D uncertain. Germline-derived CDR1 and CDR2 are WNHNN and SYGVQD (reference sequence). The CDR3 is 12 residues long. V lost 0 bases, J lost 7 bases, and 7 bases lay in between. The CDR3 is CASSESLREQYF. The CDR3 region has the DNA TGCGCCAGCAGTGAGTCCCTGAGGGAGCAGTACTTC.

Many counts were recorded for this clonotype. This chain joins TRBV28 and TRBJ2-3; possibly TRBD1 for D (5 bases). There are 12 residues in the CDR3. The V end lost 7 bases, the J end lost 5 bases, and 10 bases lay between the germline ends. Germline V CDR1 and CDR2: MDHEN, SYDVKM. The CDR3 nucleotides read TGTGCCAGCACCGATACAGGAGATACGCAGTATTTT. This encodes CASTDTGDTQYF.

In this sample, this clonotype turned up a few times. The rearrangement links TRBV20-1 to TRBJ1-6, with D possibly TRBD1 on 6 matching bases. The CDR3 has 17 amino acids. V was pared by 6 bases and J by 7 bases, with 25 bases between. The germline V gene encodes CDR1 DFQATT and CDR2 SNEGSKA (reference sequence). The CDR3 protein is CSARTDFTLLVNSPLHF. The CDR3 region has the DNA TGCAGTGCAAGGACAGATTTCACCCTCCTGGTGAATTCACCCCTCCACTTT.

The chain is built from TRBV12-3 or TRBV12-4 and TRBJ2-7, with 10 bases that match TRBD1. V gave up 6 bases and J gave up 7 bases; unmatched junction bases: 9. This CDR3 is 14 amino acids long. CDR3 residues: CASSSGQGRGEQYF. The CDR3 region has the DNA TGTGCCAGCAGCTCGGGACAGGGGCGGGGGGAGCAGTACTTC.

This chain uses TRBV20-1 with TRBJ2-3, with D tentatively TRBD2 (5 bases). The germline V gene has CDR1 DFQATT and CDR2 SNEGSKA (reference sequence). Trimming cost V 6 bases and J 3 bases, with 16 bases left between them. The CDR3 spans 14 residues. The CDR3 DNA reads TGCAGTGCCCCCCTAACTAGTGAGACAGATACGCAGTATTTT. This gives the protein CSAPLTSETDTQYF.

The CDR3 bases are TGCAGTGCTAGTCCCCCCGGGAGACCCCTCCACTTT. Protein: CSASPPGRPLHF. V gene TRBV20-1 combines with J gene TRBJ1-6; D is undetermined. V dropped 3 bases and J dropped 12 bases, with 12 bases sitting between them. Germline CDR1 DFQATT, CDR2 SNEGSKA (reference sequence). This CDR3 is 12 amino acids long.

This clonotype was seen a handful of times. The rearrangement joins TRBV6-2 or TRBV6-3 to TRBJ1-1; D is possibly TRBD1 (5 bases). There are 17 residues in the CDR3. V dropped 0 bases and J dropped 1 base, with 15 bases sitting between them. The germline V gene encodes CDR1 MNHEY and CDR2 SVGEGT. This CDR3 reads CASSYSKSRQGNTEAFF. CDR3 DNA sequence: TGTGCCAGCAGTTACTCGAAGAGTCGGCAGGGGAACACTGAAGCTTTCTTT.

CDR3 DNA: TGTGCCATCAGGGGGACTAGCGGCACCTACGAGCAGTACTTC. Translation: CAIRGTSGTYEQYF. The rearrangement uses TRBV10-3 and TRBJ2-7, with TRBD2 matching over 11 bases. This CDR3 is 14 amino acids long. Germline V gives CDR1 ENHRY, CDR2 SYGVKD. Trimming cost V 6 bases and J 2 bases; bases outside gene matches: 3.